This T cell receptor beta chain was recovered during a study of T-cell memory formation after mild COVID-19. Points from the study as a whole: From day 15 to 85, contracting clones were balanced between CD4 and CD8, whereas later expanders leaned toward CD4+. Contracting CD8+ clones were enriched in EMRA, CD4+ mainly in CM and EM.

From the 5' RACE reads, TCRdb called clonotypes with MiXCR, one entry per CDR3 protein. The sample carries roughly 150,000 distinct CDR3 sequences, 13% recorded once. A remark on this clonotype: Its cognate antigen is unknown.

V dropped 4 bases and J dropped 2 bases, with 24 bases sitting between them. The CDR3 consists of 17 residues. The germline gives CDR1 DFQATT, CDR2 SNEGSKA (reference sequence). The chain has TRBV20-1 and TRBJ2-7; D perhaps matches TRBD1 (6 bases). This TCR was sampled from a man between 18 and 29 years old who had mild COVID-19 (a few samples of this study predate the infection). Cell type and time point are not known. The sample taken for sequencing was PBMCs or a T cell subset sorted from them (not recorded which). CDR3 loop: CSANLPGHQVLPYEQYF. The DNA for the CDR3 is TGCAGTGCTAATTTGCCGGGACACCAGGTGCTTCCCTACGAGCAGTACTTC.